The 17 T cell receptor beta chains given below trace back to one sample, sequenced in a study of human T cells and chemical hapten exposure. TCRdb reprocessed the RACE reads via MiXCR and lists one record per CDR3 protein. Of around 99,000 distinct CDR3 sequences listed, 9.5% to 15% were seen once; the top ten hold roughly 2%. The time point is: patch test 1, 2 weeks after DPC sensitization. Treatment reported: therapeutic diphenylcyclopropenone sensitization with weekly scalp DPC. Sequencing used whole blood, obtained in connection with sensitization to the hapten diphenylcyclopropenone (DPC). Every receptor here comes from a woman aged 35 to 49 with alopecia areata. Some clones in this sample may be carry-over from other donors' samples.

This clonotype was seen ten or more times. This rearrangement joins TRBV6-1 to TRBJ2-1; TRBD2 aligns across 16 bases. CDR1 and CDR2 (germline): MNHNS, SASEGT. The CDR3 is made up of 18 amino acids. After removal of 3 bases from V and 2 bases from J, the junction contained 4 bases not matched to a gene. The CDR3 here is CASSEGLAGGPPYNEQFF. Written as DNA, the CDR3 is TGTGCCAGCAGTGAGGGACTAGCGGGAGGGCCGCCCTACAATGAGCAGTTCTTC.

This clonotype has only one observation. The chain recombines TRBV5-1 with TRBJ1-1; D is ambiguous. The CDR3 sequence is 16 residues long. Germline loops: CDR1 SGHRS, CDR2 YFSETQ. Trimming removed 0 bases at V and 1 base at J, with 13 bases between. CDR3 DNA sequence: TGCGCCAGCAGCTTGGTGGGTCTCTCACCGAACACTGAAGCTTTCTTT. Protein: CASSLVGLSPNTEAFF.

This clonotype showed up just a few times. The chain is built from TRBV7-8 and TRBJ2-2; no firm D call. Looked up from germline, CDR1 is SGHVS and CDR2 is FQNEAQ. V gave up 4 bases and J gave up 7 bases, with 4 bases separating them. CDR3 length: 11 amino acids. The CDR3 DNA reads TGTGCCAGCAGCTACGTCGGGGAGCTGTTTTTT. Translation gives CASSYVGELFF.

This clonotype turned up a few times. This chain connects TRBV10-3 to TRBJ2-1, with 13 bases aligning to TRBD2. The junction had 4 bases not matched to a gene; V was cut back by 4 bases and J by 4 bases. Germline V gene data show CDR1 as ENHRY and CDR2 as SYGVKD. This CDR3 is built from 16 residues. The CDR3 loop reads CAISGLAGGGYNEQFF. CDR3 DNA: TGTGCCATCAGTGGACTAGCGGGAGGTGGGTACAATGAGCAGTTCTTC.

There are a few counts of this clonotype. The chain carries TRBV12-3 or TRBV12-4 and TRBJ2-6; possible D gene TRBD2, 6 bases. V was trimmed by 5 bases and J by 0 bases, leaving 11 bases between them. The CDR3 length is 16 residues. The CDR3 sequence is CASSRTGGSGANVLTF. DNA for the CDR3: TGTGCCAGCAGTCGTACCGGGGGCTCTGGGGCCAACGTCCTGACTTTC.

The table lists this clonotype with a few counts. This chain connects TRBV28 to TRBJ2-7; tentatively, D is TRBD1 (6 bases). V gave up 6 bases and J gave up 0 bases, with 12 bases separating them. The CDR3 totals 14 residues. Germline V gene lookup returns CDR1 MDHEN and CDR2 SYDVKM. The CDR3 here is CASRPTGFSYEQYF. The CDR3 coding sequence is TGTGCCAGCAGGCCCACAGGGTTCTCCTACGAGCAGTACTTC.

This clonotype was counted many times. V usage is TRBV6-2 or TRBV6-3 and J usage is TRBJ1-6, with D possibly being TRBD1 (5 bases). Germline CDR1 and CDR2: MNHEY and SVGEGT. The CDR3 is made up of 13 amino acids. V was pared by 6 bases and J by 11 bases, with 14 bases between. CDR3 nucleotides: TGTGCCAGCAGAATGGGACCGTGGCCACCCCTCCACTTT. It specifies CASRMGPWPPLHF.

This clonotype appeared a few times. V is TRBV6-2 or TRBV6-3 and J is TRBJ1-1; D may be TRBD1 (6 bases). The CDR3 totals 14 residues. Trimming cost V 7 bases and J 1 base, with 13 bases left between them. Germline V lookup: CDR1 MNHEY, CDR2 SVGEGT. CDR3 DNA: TGTGCCAGCACCAGGGGCACCCAGAACACTGAAGCTTTCTTT. Protein product: CASTRGTQNTEAFF.

This clonotype was found a few times. The CDR3 protein is CASSFGMLVDRTDTQYF. In DNA form, the CDR3 reads TGTGCCAGCAGCTTCGGTATGCTAGTTGACCGCACAGATACGCAGTATTTT. The chain is built from TRBV4-2 and TRBJ2-3; D remains unclear. Per the germline V gene, CDR1 is LGHNA and CDR2 is YNFKEQ. The CDR3 is 17 amino acids. V dropped 5 bases and J dropped 1 base, with 19 bases sitting between them.

The chain recombines TRBV19 with TRBJ1-1; TRBD1 aligns across 8 bases. Germline trimming cut 5 bases from V and 1 base from J; bases unmatched to any gene: 3. This CDR3 has 14 residues. Per germline, CDR1 LNHDA and CDR2 SQIVND (reference sequence). The CDR3 spells CASSSGTGNTEAFF. The CDR3 nucleotides are TGTGCCAGTAGTTCGGGGACAGGGAACACTGAAGCTTTCTTT.

CDR3 in amino acids: CASSLSPRDTQYF. CDR3 coding DNA: TGTGCCAGCAGCTTATCCCCGCGGGATACGCAGTATTTT. V is TRBV11-2 and J is TRBJ2-3, with unresolved D. V lost 2 bases and J lost 6, with 9 bases in between. The CDR3 extends over 13 amino acids. Germline V gene sequence: CDR1 SGHAT, CDR2 FQNNGV.

The V call is TRBV5-4, the J call TRBJ2-3, with 7 positions matching TRBD1. Germline V lookup: CDR1 SGHNT, CDR2 YYREEE (reference sequence). CDR3 length equals 14 residues. The J segment lost 0 bases and the V segment lost 4 bases, leaving 2 bases of the junction unmatched. CDR3 region: CASSAGGSTDTQYF. CDR3 nucleotide sequence: TGTGCCAGCAGCGCAGGGGGTAGCACAGATACGCAGTATTTT. Variable domain in full (rest from reference TRBV5-4 and TRBJ2-3): ETGVTQSPTHLIKTRGQQVTLRCSSQSGHNTVSWYQQALGQGPQFIFQYYREEENGRGNFPPRFSGLQFPNYSSELNVNALELDDSALYLCASSAGGSTDTQYFGPGTRLTVL.

This clonotype was observed a handful of times. The chain recombines TRBV21-1 with TRBJ2-5; the tabulated D call, TRBD1, remains unverified against the DNA. TRBV21-1 is listed as a pseudogene. This CDR3 spans 13 amino acids. The CDR3 DNA reads TGTGTCACCGGGCGGACTTACCAAGAGACCCAGTACTTC. This translates into CVTGRTYQETQYF.

The chain combines TRBV3-1 with TRBJ1-5; the D is unclear. CDR1 and CDR2 from the germline V gene are LGHDT and YNNKEL (reference sequence). CDR3 size: 14 residues. Trimming stripped 2 bases from V and 2 bases from J, with 7 bases between. CDR3 loop: CASSQRAGNQPQHF. In nucleotides, the CDR3 is TGTGCCAGCAGCCAACGAGCCGGCAATCAGCCCCAGCATTTT.

This clonotype was seen at least ten times. This chain connects TRBV6-5 to TRBJ2-1; the D is unclear. CDR3 length equals 14 residues. Trimming took 0 bases from V and 2 from J, leaving 5 bases between them. From germline, CDR1 is MNHEY and CDR2 SVGAGI. CDR3 DNA sequence: TGTGCCAGCAGTTACTCTGACACCTACAATGAGCAGTTCTTC. It translates to CASSYSDTYNEQFF.

This clonotype was observed at least ten times. The chain couples TRBV20-1 to TRBJ2-4; the match to TRBD1 covers 9 bases. The length of the CDR3 is 15 residues. Per germline, CDR1 DFQATT and CDR2 SNEGSKA (reference sequence). Trimming cost V 6 bases and J 2 bases; bases outside gene matches: 8. The CDR3 region is CSAGQGVRTKNIQYF. In DNA, the CDR3 is TGCAGTGCGGGACAGGGAGTAAGGACCAAAAACATTCAGTACTTC.

The table lists this clonotype with many counts. V and J are TRBV11-2 and TRBJ1-2; D unclear. This CDR3 comprises 13 residues. Germline CDR1 SGHAT, CDR2 FQNNGV. V lost 5 bases to trimming and J lost 4 bases, with 11 bases between them. CDR3 residues: CASSPTLVYGYTF. The CDR3 DNA sequence: TGTGCCAGCAGCCCAACCCTGGTCTATGGCTACACCTTC.